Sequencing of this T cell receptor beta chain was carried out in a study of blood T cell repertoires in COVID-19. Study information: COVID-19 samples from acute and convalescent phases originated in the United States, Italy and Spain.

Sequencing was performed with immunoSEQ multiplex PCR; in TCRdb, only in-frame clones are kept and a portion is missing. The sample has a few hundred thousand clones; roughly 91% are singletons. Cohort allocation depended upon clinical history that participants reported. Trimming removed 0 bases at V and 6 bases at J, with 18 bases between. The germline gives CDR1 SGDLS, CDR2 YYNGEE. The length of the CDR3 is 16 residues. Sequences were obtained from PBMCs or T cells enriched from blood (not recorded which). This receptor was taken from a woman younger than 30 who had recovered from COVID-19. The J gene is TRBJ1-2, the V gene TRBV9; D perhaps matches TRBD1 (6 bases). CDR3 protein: CASSVEVAGVWDGYTF. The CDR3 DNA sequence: TGTGCCAGCAGCGTAGAAGTGGCAGGGGTTTGGGATGGCTACACCTTC.